This paragraph covers one TCR beta chain sequence. These data come from a study of T cell changes during pregnancy in multiple sclerosis. V dropped 1 base and J dropped 5; count of bases not matched to a gene: 4. The germline V gene has CDR1 SGHVS and CDR2 FNYEAQ. This CDR3 is built from 16 residues. Libraries were prepared by immunoSEQ multiplex PCR; TCRdb keeps only in-frame clonotypes and omits some of them. The repertoire holds under 70,000 clones, with 91% as singletons. This clonotype was obtained from a female donor in good health, enrolled as a control in a pregnancy study. The input for sequencing was peripheral blood, taken in the third trimester of pregnancy. V usage is TRBV7-6 and J usage is TRBJ2-5, with 13 nucleotides matching TRBD2. The CDR3 region has the DNA TGTGCCAGCAGCTTAGGGACTAGCGGGGGAGGGGAGACCCAGTACTTC. It translates to CASSLGTSGGGETQYF.